The rows below give T cell receptor beta chains drawn from one sample of a study of cytomegalovirus exposure and HLA in healthy donors. This table comes from immunoSEQ multiplex PCR, and its TCRdb copy is limited to in-frame clones, with some not included. The repertoire holds tens of thousands of clones, with approximately 80% as singletons. The source material was PBMCs. Every receptor here comes from a female donor in good health and CMV-seronegative. Each CDR3 is given with its conserved first and last residue. A D gene is named only where the DNA matches it firmly. The size of a clone is reported for some rows only, either as once, few or many, or as a class for expanded clones.

d_gene: .; abundance: .; v_gene: TRBV2; j_gene: TRBJ1-6; CDR3aa: CATKGRTDRSPLHF; CDR3nt: TGTGCCACCAAGGGGCGAACTGACAGATCACCCCTCCACTTT
d_gene: .; abundance: .; v_gene: TRBV18; j_gene: TRBJ2-3; CDR3aa: CASSPNDAGTDTQYF; CDR3nt: TGTGCCAGCTCACCCAACGACGCGGGCACAGATACGCAGTATTTT
d_gene: TRBD1; abundance: .; v_gene: TRBV5-1; j_gene: TRBJ1-2; CDR3aa: CASDPGNQGARGYTF; CDR3nt: TGCGCCAGCGACCCGGGTAATCAGGGGGCGCGCGGCTACACCTTC
d_gene: .; abundance: .; v_gene: TRBV6-5; j_gene: TRBJ1-2; CDR3aa: CASSTFRAPGYGYTF; CDR3nt: TGTGCTAGCAGTACATTCAGGGCGCCCGGCTATGGCTACACCTTC
d_gene: .; abundance: .; v_gene: TRBV6-1; j_gene: TRBJ1-1; CDR3aa: CASSEFRFEAFF; CDR3nt: TGTGCCAGCAGTGAATTCAGGTTTGAAGCTTTCTTT
d_gene: .; abundance: .; v_gene: TRBV27; j_gene: TRBJ1-2; CDR3aa: CASRQGGDGYTF; CDR3nt: TGTGCCAGCAGGCAGGGAGGGGATGGCTACACCTTC
d_gene: .; abundance: few; v_gene: TRBV6-5; j_gene: TRBJ2-7; CDR3aa: CASSYSPWTQYEQYF; CDR3nt: TGTGCCAGCAGTTACTCCCCGTGGACACAGTACGAGCAGTACTTC
d_gene: .; abundance: few; v_gene: TRBV9; j_gene: TRBJ1-1; CDR3aa: CASSALGKGVTEAFF; CDR3nt: TGTGCCAGCAGTGCTCTGGGGAAGGGGGTGACTGAAGCTTTCTTT
d_gene: .; abundance: .; v_gene: TRBV19; j_gene: TRBJ2-1; CDR3aa: CASSSRGSSYNEQFF; CDR3nt: TGTGCCAGTAGCAGTAGGGGGAGCTCCTACAATGAGCAGTTCTTC
d_gene: TRBD1; abundance: .; v_gene: TRBV7-2; j_gene: TRBJ1-4; CDR3aa: CASSSGRGRGQSEKKLFF; CDR3nt: TGTGCCAGCAGCTCGGGGCGGGGCAGGGGGCAGAGCGAAAAAAAACTGTTTTTT
d_gene: .; abundance: .; v_gene: TRBV9; j_gene: TRBJ1-2; CDR3aa: CASSVDGYGYTF; CDR3nt: TGTGCCAGCAGCGTAGACGGCTATGGCTACACCTTC
d_gene: .; abundance: .; v_gene: TRBV6-4; j_gene: TRBJ1-1; CDR3aa: CASSDSGTPFRRAFF; CDR3nt: TGTGCCAGCAGTGACTCCGGGACACCCTTTCGACGAGCTTTCTTT
d_gene: TRBD2; abundance: .; v_gene: TRBV4-1; j_gene: TRBJ2-2; CDR3aa: CASSLGGTGELFF; CDR3nt: TGCGCCAGCAGCCTCGGGGGGACCGGGGAGCTGTTTTTT
d_gene: .; abundance: .; v_gene: TRBV4-1; j_gene: TRBJ1-6; CDR3aa: CASSQELRSYNSPLHF; CDR3nt: TGCGCCAGCAGCCAAGAACTTCGCTCCTATAATTCACCCCTCCACTTT
d_gene: TRBD1; abundance: once; v_gene: TRBV5-1; j_gene: TRBJ2-7; CDR3aa: CASSLVPDRGSYEQYF; CDR3nt: TGCGCCAGCAGCTTGGTCCCGGACAGGGGATCCTACGAGCAGTACTTC
d_gene: .; abundance: .; v_gene: TRBV5-1; j_gene: TRBJ1-2; CDR3aa: CASSFTQANYGYTF; CDR3nt: TGCGCCAGCAGCTTCACTCAAGCTAACTATGGCTACACCTTC
d_gene: .; abundance: .; v_gene: TRBV27; j_gene: TRBJ1-1; CDR3aa: CASSQLTNTEAFF; CDR3nt: TGTGCCAGCAGTCAACTTACGAACACTGAAGCTTTCTTT
d_gene: .; abundance: once; v_gene: TRBV30; j_gene: TRBJ1-1; CDR3aa: CAWRPAWNTEAFF; CDR3nt: TGTGCCTGGAGGCCAGCGTGGAACACTGAAGCTTTCTTT
d_gene: .; abundance: .; v_gene: TRBV2; j_gene: TRBJ2-7; CDR3aa: CASSKGGHEQYF; CDR3nt: TGTGCCAGCTCCAAAGGCGGGCACGAGCAGTACTTC
d_gene: TRBD2; abundance: once; v_gene: TRBV5-4; j_gene: TRBJ2-5; CDR3aa: CASSLTSGGLETQYF; CDR3nt: TGTGCCAGCAGCTTAACGAGCGGGGGGTTGGAGACCCAGTACTTC
d_gene: .; abundance: .; v_gene: TRBV5-6; j_gene: TRBJ1-1; CDR3aa: CASSLAKSGVVGAFF; CDR3nt: TGTGCCAGCAGCTTGGCCAAGTCAGGGGTAGTAGGAGCTTTCTTT
d_gene: TRBD1; abundance: .; v_gene: TRBV5-4; j_gene: TRBJ1-1; CDR3aa: CASSHPHRGSIMNTEAFF; CDR3nt: TGTGCCAGCAGCCACCCTCACAGGGGCAGTATCATGAACACTGAAGCTTTCTTT
d_gene: TRBD1; abundance: .; v_gene: TRBV6-1; j_gene: TRBJ1-3; CDR3aa: CASSEGVGRGQGGNTIYF; CDR3nt: TGTGCCAGCAGTGAAGGAGTAGGGAGGGGACAGGGTGGAAACACCATATATTTT
d_gene: TRBD1; abundance: .; v_gene: TRBV4-2; j_gene: TRBJ1-2; CDR3aa: CASSQGRTGGVGYGYTF; CDR3nt: TGTGCCAGCAGCCAAGGCCGGACAGGGGGCGTCGGCTATGGCTACACCTTC
d_gene: TRBD1; abundance: .; v_gene: TRBV27; j_gene: TRBJ2-7; CDR3aa: CASSLSRTGVYEQYF; CDR3nt: TGTGCCAGCAGTTTATCCCGGACAGGGGTCTACGAGCAGTACTTC
d_gene: .; abundance: .; v_gene: TRBV7-2; j_gene: TRBJ1-1; CDR3aa: CASSLGGDGGTEAFF; CDR3nt: TGTGCCAGCAGCTTGGGTGGGGACGGGGGCACTGAAGCTTTCTTT
d_gene: TRBD2; abundance: .; v_gene: TRBV7-9; j_gene: TRBJ2-3; CDR3aa: CASSLESGGADTQYF; CDR3nt: TGTGCCAGCAGCTTAGAAAGCGGGGGGGCAGATACGCAGTATTTT